A single sample gave rise to the 8 T cell receptor beta chains below, sequenced in a study of Graves' ophthalmopathy and Graves' hyperthyroidism. CDR3 regions of TCR beta were amplified from RNA transcripts. An initial RT-PCR round employing HTBI primers preceded a second-round multiplex PCR. TCRdb re-analysed the multiplex PCR reads in MiXCR, keeping a single row per CDR3 protein. The sample lists approximately 460,000 distinct CDR3 sequences, 13% to 15% occurring once. The specimen sequenced was blood. These receptors were taken from a woman under 40 with Graves' ophthalmopathy.

The chain uses TRBV6-2 or TRBV6-3 and TRBJ2-7; perhaps D is TRBD1 or TRBD2 (7 bases each). The V gene lost 2 bases and the J gene lost 6 bases, with 11 bases spanning the gap. Germline CDR1 is MNHEY and CDR2 is SVGEGT. The length of the CDR3 is 13 residues. CDR3 loop: CASSYGEGAEQYF. The CDR3 DNA reads as TGTGCCAGCAGTTACGGGGAGGGGGCCGAGCAGTACTTC.

At least ten counts were recorded for this clonotype. This chain links TRBV6-5 with TRBJ2-7; D not certain. CDR3 length: 12 residues. Trimming removed 8 bases at V and 2 bases at J, with 10 bases between. CDR1 is MNHEY, CDR2 SVGAGI, per germline. The CDR3 protein is CASGNRPYEQYF. Written as DNA, the CDR3 is TGTGCCAGCGGTAACAGACCCTACGAGCAGTACTTC.

About this clonotype: This sequence may be a read error, since a much larger clone differs from it by one base. The chain links TRBV12-5 to TRBJ1-1, with D uncertain. The CDR3 spans 15 residues. Germline values: CDR1 LGHNT, CDR2 FRNRAP. CDR3 nucleotides: TGTGCTAGTGGTTTGAACTCGGGGATGAACACTGAAGCTTGCTTT. It yields the protein CASGLNSGMNTEACF.

This clonotype was counted at least ten times. V usage is TRBV28 and J usage is TRBJ1-2; D is ambiguous. Germline CDR1 is MDHEN and CDR2 is SYDVKM. V shed 2 bases and J shed 7 bases, with 14 bases lying between them. The CDR3 covers 14 residues. The CDR3 DNA reads as TGTGCCAGCAGTTTACTGGACCCTACTTTTGGCTACACCTTC. Its translation is CASSLLDPTFGYTF.

This clonotype was counted ten times or more. The V call is TRBV6-5, the J call TRBJ1-6; D call uncertain. V lost 10 bases and J 4 bases, leaving 11 bases between the germline ends. The CDR3 sequence is 13 residues long. The V gene's germline CDR1 is MNHEY and CDR2 SVGAGI. CDR3 residues: CANSATYNSPLHF. Written as DNA, the CDR3 is TGTGCCAACAGCGCTACGTATAATTCACCCCTCCACTTT.

This clonotype has a handful of counts. The chain uses TRBV10-3 and TRBJ2-2; TRBD2 agrees at 14 bases. The germline CDR1 and CDR2 sequences are ENHRY and SYGVKD. The CDR3 spans 15 residues. Unmatched junction bases numbered 4, after V lost 7 bases and J lost 6 bases. The CDR3 DNA reads TGTGCCATCACCGGGACTAGCGGGGGCCCCGGGGAGCTGTTTTTT. Translating it yields CAITGTSGGPGELFF.

This clonotype was counted a few times. V and J are TRBV28 and TRBJ2-2, with 8 bases identical to TRBD2. Per germline, CDR1 MDHEN and CDR2 SYDVKM. V was pared by 6 bases and J by 6 bases, with 6 bases of the junction left unmatched. The CDR3 covers 14 residues. This CDR3 reads CASSLSTSAGELFF. CDR3 bases: TGTGCCAGCAGCCTCTCGACTAGCGCCGGGGAGCTGTTTTTT.

As DNA, the CDR3 is TGTGCCAGCAGCTTAGCCCCCACGGGGGGGGGGAACACTGAAGCTTTCTTT. Translating it yields CASSLAPTGGGNTEAFF. This chain joins TRBV7-6 and TRBJ1-1, with D possibly matching TRBD1 (5 bases). CDR3 length: 17 residues. Germline loops: CDR1 SGHVS, CDR2 FNYEAQ. V gave up 0 bases and J gave up 1 base, with 15 bases separating them. Variable domain in full (rest from reference TRBV7-6 and TRBJ1-1): GAGVSQSPRYKVTKRGQDVALRCDPISGHVSLYWYRQALGQGPEFLTYFNYEAQQDKSGLPNDRFSAERPEGSISTLTIQRTEQRDSAMYRCASSLAPTGGGNTEAFFGQGTRLTVV.